A single T cell receptor beta chain is shown here with its context. This entry belongs to a study of technical replicates of blood from several donors. Sequencing used immunoSEQ multiplex PCR; TCRdb keeps in-frame clones, though not all of them. The sample holds 60,000 to 80,000 clones, about 90% seen once. The CDR3 contains 17 residues. The germline CDR1 and CDR2 sequences are MNHEY and SMNVEV (reference sequence). J gave up 3 bases and V 1 base, and 10 bases lay outside the gene matches. This receptor was identified in a human donor in good health. This sequence joins TRBV27 and TRBJ2-3, with TRBD2 identical over 7 bases. Input material: T cells isolated from PBMCs. The CDR3 DNA follows: TGTGCCAGCAGTTTATGGGGTTTGAGGGAGGGTACAGATACGCAGTATTTT. It specifies CASSLWGLREGTDTQYF.